This T cell receptor (beta chain) is drawn from a study of blood T cells in healthy people across ages. Combining a sample-barcoded 5' primer with a J-beta primer mix, a second PCR ran for about 7 to 11 cycles. TCRdb re-analysed the 5' RACE reads in MiXCR, keeping a single row per CDR3 protein. The table lists some 1.1 million distinct CDR3 sequences, around two fifths of them singletons. The CDR3 loop spans 15 amino acids. Germline V gene sequence: CDR1 DFQATT, CDR2 SNEGSKA (reference sequence). Trimming at V came to 6 bases and at J to 9 bases, leaving 14 bases not matched to a gene. The study recruited healthy Caucasian donors from Russia who were aged about 6 to 90.

Input material: blood. The chain recombines TRBV20-1 with TRBJ2-2; 9 bases align to TRBD1. The sequence derives from a man aged 18 to 30 in good health. CDR3 in amino acids: CSASLPGQGSRELFF. In nucleotides, the CDR3 is TGCAGTGCCTCACTCCCGGGACAGGGATCAAGGGAGCTGTTTTTT.